This T cell receptor beta chain stems from a study of cytomegalovirus exposure and HLA in healthy donors (dated by TCRdb to the late 2010s). Background for the entire study: An earlier analysis of a few hundred of the donors reported approximately 260 Gb of sequence data and 117 million unique TCR beta sequences obtained from about 200 million T cells. Around 300 gigabases of sequencing data and approximately 80 million unique TCR sequences were included in an early release covering 550 to 650 HLA-typed donors. Among the roughly 400 genotyped donors, 81% belonged to the genetic ancestry cluster associated with self-reported Caucasian donors. The study was designed to test whether signatures of past pathogen exposure could be identified by cataloging public T cell receptors. The study profiled the T cell repertoires of approximately 700 subjects by immunosequencing and related them to cytomegalovirus serostatus. Besides the first cohort of approximately 670 subjects, a separate validation cohort made up of over 95 different subjects was used. The study combined high-throughput TCR immunosequencing, statistical association of individual TCRs with disease status, and machine learning to predict cytomegalovirus infection status. A later analysis re-analyzed previously published TCR beta repertoires from approximately 700 donors and added high-resolution HLA genotyping to study TCR occurrence patterns. In the later analysis, no new phenotypic data were used to find candidate immune exposures; instead, reliance was placed on TCR beta sequences and their occurrence across donors. An earlier analysis of roughly 580 of the donors used high-throughput TCR beta sequencing to judge whether each TCR beta V gene segment behaved as functional or pseudogenic. Donor age, sex, ethnicity and CMV serostatus were compiled together with the repertoire data. Genome-wide SNP genotypes for about 55% of the 666 donors were used in a later genetic analysis, which treated that subset as a discovery cohort. Every discovery cohort repertoire had been produced on one sequencing platform. Class I and class II HLA loci were covered by the typing at four-digit resolution. Typing coverage varied by locus: 629-630 donors for A, B, C, DRB1 and DQB1; roughly 520 for DQA1; more than 600 for DPA1; roughly 450 for DPB1. Four or five DR-DQ haplotypes were handled as single units for association and clustering, since linkage in the cohort was strong. Across some 400 genotyped donors of the cohort, an average of about 250,000 unique TCR beta nucleotide sequences per donor were sequenced, and roughly a sixth of those sequences were non-productive.

As to this clone: Its antigen remains unidentified. Qualities for individual bases were not recorded, and no much larger clone is one base off.

Libraries were prepared through the immunoSEQ multiplex PCR assay. A mixture of 60 forward primers for TCR Vbeta segments and 13 reverse primers for TCR Jbeta segments was used in the multiplex PCR. Amplification of the CDR3 region of rearranged TCR beta genes was performed with a multiplex PCR assay on genomic DNA. The Illumina HiSeq System was used to sequence the amplified TCR beta libraries as 87-base-pair reads. As for the original processing: In a later analysis, tens of millions of unique TCR beta chains were counted across the approximately 640 repertoires, and about 10 million of these chains were shared by at least two donors. Raw reads were error-corrected and collapsed into unique sequences by a nearest-neighbor algorithm in which closely related sequences were merged to remove PCR and sequencing errors. To assign V, D and J gene segments, CDR3 sequences were aligned to IMGT reference sequences. For a sequence to be retained, a match of at least six nucleotides to both a V gene segment and a J gene segment was required. A rearrangement counted as productive if the CDR3 had no stop codons and remained in frame with V and J, and every other rearrangement counted as non-productive. CDR3 was defined according to IMGT convention as the region running from the second conserved V-encoded cysteine to the conserved J-encoded phenylalanine. The earlier analysis of some 540 of the donors excluded any sequence lacking an unambiguous match to a single V gene segment. An earlier analysis of almost 600 of the donors classified V segments as functional when productive rearrangements were above 56.7% and as segregating when the standard deviation between donors was above 5%. A statistical classification framework was developed to diagnose cytomegalovirus status using the catalog of TCR beta chain sequences. V and J gene assignment, in a later analysis, came from comparing TCR nucleotide sequences with IMGT/GENE-DB human TR gene sequences. Using the TCRdist pipeline, a later analysis assigned CDR3 sequences along with most-parsimonious VDJ recombination scenarios. In a later analysis, each TCR beta chain was defined by its CDR3 amino acid sequence together with its V-gene family, and reads lacking a unique V-gene family were excluded. As a way to deal with suspected cross-contamination and a sequencing artifact, a later analysis dropped nearly 600 nucleotide sequences that were highly shared and had low generation probability. A later analysis calculated a clonal expansion index for each public chain from normalized within-repertoire ranks of inferred template counts. In a later analysis, generation probabilities were computed using a VDJ recombination model fitted to out-of-frame rearrangements, and the results were checked against IGoR. Hypergeometric tests were used in a later analysis to score TCR-TCR, TCR-HLA and TCR-CMV co-occurrence, with a repertoire-size bias correction applied to the TCR pairs. A later analysis estimated false discovery rates by permuting HLA or CMV assignments 20 times. In a later analysis, co-occurring TCRs were grouped using DBSCAN, with TCRdist sequence similarity added in when clustering inside HLA-allele-positive subsets. Co-occurrence clustering excluded repertoires with fewer than 30,000 or more than 120,000 public chains, plus five with anomalous nucleotide sharing. The table comes from immuneACCESS by way of TCRdb, which keeps in-frame sequences with V and J called. Part of the clones is missing from these tables; in studies checked, under half for an unresolved V gene and the rest for unknown reasons. The V and J calls and the clone size are those of that table, but D and trimming were determined from the DNA. This sample gives under 150,000 clones in total; approximately 80% of them show up just once. 3.3% of the sample rests with the top ten.

The germline V gene sets CDR1 to MNHEY and CDR2 to SVGAGI. Ends trimmed: V by 6 bases, J by 11 bases; bases unmatched to a gene: 8. The CDR3 contains 12 residues, cysteine and phenylalanine counted. This entry keeps only the CDR3 DNA: 36 bases, framed from base 1. Summary of the overall study and its limitations: Because HLA typing was missing for some donors at each locus, association tests included only the typed subset. Most TCR sequences were seen in very few donors, while some public TCRs were found in many individuals. The classifier was reported to diagnose cytomegalovirus status with high specificity and sensitivity in both the original cohort and the validation cohort. Strong co-occurrence of HLA alleles, especially DR and DQ, made assigning TCR associations to individual alleles difficult. The only immune exposure information available for the cohort was CMV serostatus. Because the 87-base-pair reads could not distinguish some IMGT-functional V segments, including TRBV6-2 and TRBV6-3, those segments were excluded. In vitro tests confirmed that a few of the cytomegalovirus-associated TCR beta chains recognize cytomegalovirus antigens. Sequencing depth was assumed to be roughly uniform across donors in the presence/absence analyses, though that assumption may not hold. In a later analysis, HLA-associated TCR beta chains were found to be more clonally expanded and to have lower generation probabilities than equally common non-associated chains. Specific HLA alleles were associated with 16,951 TCR beta sequences at a false discovery rate of 0.05 in a later analysis. A further reported finding was that TCR beta sequences accurately predicted the HLA-A and HLA-B alleles for most subjects in the first cohort. In a later analysis, the rate of TCR association differed among HLA loci, with DRB1 alleles having the most associated TCRs and HLA-C alleles having the fewest. The cohort was sequenced for TCR beta chains only, and without alpha or paired-chain data the features that could be detected were limited. Because counts were too low, roughly 17 rarely observed V segments, including chromosome 9 orphons, were left out of the earlier analysis of 500 to 750 of the donors. A group of highly shared sequence variants was considered likely to be a technical artifact of the sequencing pipeline. A later analysis found that most CMV-associated TCR beta chains appeared HLA-restricted, with HLA associations seemingly driven largely by CMV exposure. A later analysis reported that several top co-occurrence clusters appeared linked to parvovirus B19, influenza, CMV and Epstein-Barr virus. Broadly in line with IMGT annotations, most TCR beta V segments showed up in productive rearrangements about 87% or about 30% of the time in an earlier analysis of approximately 600 of the donors. In a later genetic analysis, fewer N-insertions in productive TCRs were reported among donors in an Asian-associated ancestry cluster than the roughly 640-donor mean. The authors suggested that the approach could potentially be extended to other disease states and immunological phenotypes. In the study, around 160 TCR beta chains were listed as associated with cytomegalovirus. Linkage disequilibrium might explain the correlated functional status among segregating V segments, but an unknown experimental factor could not be excluded. An association between a missense DCLRE1C variant and V-gene and J-gene trimming of TCR beta chains was found in a later genetic analysis and replicated in an independent cohort.

The cohort was made up of 500 to 800 healthy bone marrow donors. At the time of sampling, every cohort member was nominally healthy, though immune exposures that went unrecorded were likely present. The donor tested CMV seronegative and was one of the 352 seronegative cohort members. Each donor provided a peripheral blood sample, and peripheral blood mononuclear cells were used for TCR beta sequencing. Genomic DNA was extracted from the blood cell samples with the Qiagen DNeasy Blood Extraction Kit. The chain couples TRBV6-5 to TRBJ1-2, and 8 junctional nucleotides match TRBD1. This sequence was found in a male donor in good health and CMV-seronegative. The sample taken for sequencing was PBMCs. The CDR3 is CASSPDRVGYTF. The sequenced DNA: TGTGCCAGCAGCCCGGACAGGGTGGGATACACCTTC.